This is a list of T cell receptor beta chains from one sample in a study of blood T cell repertoires in COVID-19. Some clones are missing from TCRdb's copy, which holds only in-frame ones; the method was immunoSEQ multiplex PCR. The sample lists 180,000 or so clones, about three quarters occurring once. Sequencing was done on a sample of peripheral blood. These receptors originate from a woman older than 75 with active or convalescent COVID-19. Each CDR3 is given with its conserved first and last residue. The D gene is left open where the match is weak. Only some rows state a clone size, as once, few, many or a class for expanded clones.

TRBV5-4	TRBD1	TRBJ1-1	-	CASSFGGQGVGGGNTEAFF	TGTGCCAGCAGCTTTGGCGGACAGGGCGTCGGGGGAGGGAACACTGAAGCTTTCTTT
TRBV6-5	TRBD1	TRBJ1-2	-	CASSYSRTGGGYGYTF	TGTGCCAGCAGTTACTCGAGGACAGGGGGCGGGTATGGCTACACCTTC
TRBV5-1	-	TRBJ1-6	-	CASSLGGRANSPLHF	TGCGCCAGCAGCTTGGGAGGCAGGGCCAATTCACCCCTCCACTTT
TRBV9	-	TRBJ2-3	-	CASSAIRETQYF	TGTGCCAGCAGCGCCATTCGAGAGACGCAGTATTTT
TRBV12-2	-	TRBJ1-2	-	CASRLEGAHGYTF	TGTGCAAGTCGCCTGGAGGGGGCGCATGGCTACACCTTC
TRBV19	TRBD1	TRBJ1-2	-	CASSTTAQGELSYGYTF	TGTGCCAGTAGCACCACCGCCCAGGGGGAGCTTTCCTATGGCTACACCTTC
TRBV7-6	TRBD1	TRBJ1-2	-	CASSPLTGGNYGYTF	TGTGCCAGCAGCCCCTTGACAGGGGGCAACTATGGCTACACCTTC
TRBV5-4	-	TRBJ1-2	-	CASSAGLQNYGYTF	TGTGCCAGCAGCGCCGGACTGCAGAACTATGGCTACACCTTC
TRBV6-2/TRBV6-3	TRBD2	TRBJ2-7	-	CASSYSTSGGTIYEQYF	TGTGCCAGCAGTTACTCTACTAGCGGGGGGACGATCTACGAGCAGTACTTC
TRBV4-3	-	TRBJ2-7	-	CASSQGTNTYEQYF	TGCGCCAGCAGCCAGGGGACAAATACCTACGAGCAGTACTTC
TRBV11-3	TRBD1	TRBJ2-7	few	CASSLRETGSSYEQYF	TGTGCCAGCAGCTTAAGGGAGACAGGGTCTTCCTACGAGCAGTACTTC
TRBV10-2	TRBD1	TRBJ1-5	-	CATAPGGDANQPQHF	TGCGCCACCGCCCCAGGGGGCGATGCCAATCAGCCCCAGCATTTT
TRBV6-5	-	TRBJ1-4	-	CASRHRGWREKLFF	TGTGCCAGCAGGCACAGAGGATGGAGGGAAAAACTGTTTTTT
TRBV9	-	TRBJ1-4	-	CASSFAQGLNEKLFF	TGTGCCAGCAGCTTTGCCCAGGGCCTTAATGAAAAACTGTTTTTT
TRBV6-5	TRBD1	TRBJ1-5	once	CASRGQGNQPQHF	TGTGCCAGCAGGGGACAGGGAAATCAGCCCCAGCATTTT
TRBV10-3	-	TRBJ2-1	-	CAITRDRSYNEQFF	TGTGCCATCACGAGGGATCGCTCCTACAATGAGCAGTTCTTC
TRBV5-1	-	TRBJ2-7	-	CASSLGEEYEQYF	TGCGCCAGCAGCTTGGGTGAGGAATACGAGCAGTACTTC
TRBV27	TRBD1	TRBJ2-7	-	CASSLKTGTLSSYEQYF	TGTGCCAGCAGTTTAAAGACAGGGACCCTTAGCTCCTACGAGCAGTACTTC
TRBV27	-	TRBJ2-3	-	CASSQRAIRTDTQYF	TGTGCCAGCAGCCAGAGGGCTATTAGGACAGATACGCAGTATTTT
TRBV19	TRBD1	TRBJ1-2	-	CASKAGGGNYGYTF	TGTGCCAGTAAGGCAGGGGGCGGTAACTATGGCTACACCTTC
TRBV10-3	TRBD1	TRBJ2-5	-	CAISEPGQGETQYF	TGTGCCATCAGTGAGCCGGGACAGGGAGAGACCCAGTACTTC
TRBV27	TRBD1	TRBJ1-4	-	CASSLQTGQTEKLFF	TGTGCCAGCAGTCTGCAGACAGGGCAAACTGAAAAACTGTTTTTT
TRBV3-1/TRBV3-2	TRBD2	TRBJ2-7	-	CASRGGAYEQYF	TGTGCCAGCCGGGGGGGAGCCTACGAGCAGTACTTC
TRBV11-3	-	TRBJ2-1	-	CASSLVHSSDHEQFF	TGTGCCAGCAGCTTAGTACATTCTAGCGACCATGAGCAGTTCTTC
TRBV27	-	TRBJ1-2	-	CASSLQGSGYTF	TGTGCCAGCAGTTTACAGGGAAGTGGCTACACCTTC
TRBV28	-	TRBJ2-6	-	CASSPGLISGANVLTF	TGTGCCAGCAGTCCCGGACTCATCTCTGGGGCCAACGTCCTGACTTTC
TRBV19	TRBD2	TRBJ2-1	-	CASSIGGLAGAYNEQFF	TGTGCCAGTAGTATTGGGGGACTAGCGGGGGCTTACAATGAGCAGTTCTTC
TRBV28	TRBD1	TRBJ1-2	once	CASSTGQGPPYGYTF	TGTGCCAGCAGTACCGGACAGGGACCTCCCTATGGCTACACCTTC
TRBV11-3	-	TRBJ1-1	-	CASSLDSSVNTEAFF	TGTGCCAGCAGCTTAGATTCTTCAGTGAACACTGAAGCTTTCTTT
TRBV6-6	-	TRBJ2-7	-	CASSYPPSTTYEQYF	TGTGCCAGCAGTTACCCTCCCTCTACCACCTACGAGCAGTACTTC
TRBV19	-	TRBJ2-2	-	CASTPFGGRYTGELFF	TGTGCCAGTACTCCATTCGGGGGGCGTTACACCGGGGAGCTGTTTTTT
TRBV11-2	TRBD2	TRBJ2-1	-	CASMITSGGYNEQFF	TGTGCCAGCATGATCACTAGCGGGGGGTACAATGAGCAGTTCTTC
TRBV2	-	TRBJ1-2	-	CASSQLRTDYGYTF	TGTGCCAGCAGTCAACTAAGGACAGATTATGGCTACACCTTC
TRBV2	TRBD1	TRBJ2-7	-	CASGGQGSSYEQYF	TGTGCCAGTGGGGGACAGGGGAGCTCCTACGAGCAGTACTTC
TRBV2	-	TRBJ1-2	few	CASTLQGSDYGYTF	TGTGCCAGTACCCTACAGGGATCGGACTATGGCTACACCTTC
TRBV5-6	TRBD2	TRBJ2-1	-	CASGGGLFPEQFF	TGTGCCTCGGGCGGGGGTTTATTTCCTGAGCAGTTCTTC
TRBV27	-	TRBJ2-3	-	CASSLSWRGLTDTQYF	TGTGCCAGCAGTTTATCGTGGCGGGGGCTCACAGATACGCAGTATTTT
TRBV25-1	TRBD1	TRBJ1-1	-	CASQTQGANTEAFF	TGTGCCAGCCAGACACAGGGGGCGAACACTGAAGCTTTCTTT
TRBV7-2	-	TRBJ2-5	-	CASSLQRSGDQYF	TGTGCCAGCAGCTTACAACGGTCGGGGGACCAGTACTTC
TRBV9	TRBD1	TRBJ2-5	-	CASSGKDRQETQYF	TGTGCCAGCAGCGGAAAGGACAGGCAAGAGACCCAGTACTTC
TRBV28	-	TRBJ2-5	-	CASSFRGTQVGTQYF	TGTGCCAGCAGTTTTAGGGGAACCCAGGTTGGGACCCAGTACTTC
TRBV5-1	-	TRBJ2-3	-	CASSLAGGSTDTQYF	TGCGCCAGCAGCTTGGCCGGAGGGAGCACAGATACGCAGTATTTT
TRBV29-1	TRBD1	TRBJ1-3	few	CSVRQGGRGYF	TGCAGCGTTCGACAGGGGGGACGGGGTTATTTT
TRBV5-3	TRBD2	TRBJ2-4	-	CARLGGFTGLTKNIQYF	TGTGCCAGACTCGGGGGGTTTACGGGGTTGACCAAAAACATTCAGTACTTC